This TCR beta chain was identified during a study of T-cell memory formation after mild COVID-19. Background on the study: Each donor largely had its own TCR clusters. General observations from the study: Researchers report contracting CD4+ clones mostly in CM and EM, with CD8+ clones in EMRA. Second-wave clones that peaked on day 37 lacked confirmed SARS-CoV-2 specificity.

One entry per CDR3 protein results from TCRdb running MiXCR on the 5' RACE reads. Here the sample spans fewer than 95,000 distinct CDR3 sequences, around 16% being singletons. This CDR3 is 15 amino acids long. From germline, CDR1 is MGHRA and CDR2 YSYEKL. V gave up 0 bases and J gave up 6 bases, with 12 bases separating them. In this sample, this clonotype turned up many times. Its antigen remains unidentified. What was sequenced was PBMCs or a T cell subset sorted from them (not recorded which). The gene calls are TRBV4-1 and TRBJ2-1; no firm D call. This TCR was recovered from a man aged 18 to 29 who had mild COVID-19 (a few samples of this study predate the infection). Cell type and time point are not known. The CDR3 bases are TGCGCCAGCAGCCAAGAAGGCTCACAAGGCAATGAGCAGTTCTTC. This gives the protein CASSQEGSQGNEQFF.